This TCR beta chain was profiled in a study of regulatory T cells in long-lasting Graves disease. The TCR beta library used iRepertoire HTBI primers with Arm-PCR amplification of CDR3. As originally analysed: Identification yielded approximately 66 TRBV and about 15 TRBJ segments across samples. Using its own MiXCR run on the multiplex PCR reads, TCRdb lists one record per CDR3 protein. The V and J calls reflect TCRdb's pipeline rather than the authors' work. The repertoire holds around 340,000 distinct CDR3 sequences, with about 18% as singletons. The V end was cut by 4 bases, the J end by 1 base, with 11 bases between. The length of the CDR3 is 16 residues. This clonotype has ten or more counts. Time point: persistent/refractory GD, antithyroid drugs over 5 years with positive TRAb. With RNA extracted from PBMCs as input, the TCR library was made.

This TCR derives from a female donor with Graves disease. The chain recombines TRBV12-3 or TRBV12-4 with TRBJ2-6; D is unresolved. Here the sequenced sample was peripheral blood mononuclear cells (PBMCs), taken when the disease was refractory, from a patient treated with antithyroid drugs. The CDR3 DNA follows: TGTGCCAGCAGTTCGGAGATCGCTTCTGGGGCCAACGTCCTGACTTTC. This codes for CASSSEIASGANVLTF.